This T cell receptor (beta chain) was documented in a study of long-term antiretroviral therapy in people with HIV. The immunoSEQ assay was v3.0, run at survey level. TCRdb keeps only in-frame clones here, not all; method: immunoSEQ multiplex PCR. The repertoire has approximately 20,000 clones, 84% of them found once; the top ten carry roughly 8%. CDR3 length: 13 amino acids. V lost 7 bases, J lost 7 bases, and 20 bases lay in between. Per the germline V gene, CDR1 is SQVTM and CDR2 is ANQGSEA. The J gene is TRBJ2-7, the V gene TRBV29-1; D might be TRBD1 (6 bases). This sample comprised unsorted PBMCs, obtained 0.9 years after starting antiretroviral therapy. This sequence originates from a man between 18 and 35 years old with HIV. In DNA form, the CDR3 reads TGCAGCGCCTCCGGGGACACCTTGGGTGAGCAGTACTTC. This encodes CSASGDTLGEQYF.